What follows are 28 T cell receptor beta chains derived from one specimen sequenced in a study of early T cells in non-severe SARS-CoV-2 infection. TCRdb passed the 5' RACE reads through MiXCR, listing each CDR3 protein once. Among tens of thousands of distinct CDR3 sequences listed, 7% to 7.5% were seen once. Sequenced input: whole blood. The receptors shown here come from an adult who was a healthcare worker with PCR-confirmed SARS-CoV-2 infection or an uninfected control (not recorded which).

This clonotype was observed a few times. The chain couples TRBV4-1 to TRBJ1-5, with D tentatively TRBD1 (6 bases). V lost 8 bases and J 2 bases, leaving 10 bases between the germline ends. CDR3 length equals 13 residues. Germline CDR1 and CDR2: MGHRA and YSYEKL. DNA for the CDR3: TGCGCCAGCGGGGGCTTAGGCAATCAGCCCCAGCATTTT. Its translation: CASGGLGNQPQHF.

In this sample, this clonotype turned up a few times. The rearrangement links TRBV18 to TRBJ2-7, with 7 bases that match TRBD2. J lost 5 bases, V lost 6 bases, and 13 bases had no gene match. This CDR3 has 15 amino acids. Germline V lookup: CDR1 KGHSH, CDR2 LQKENI. The CDR3: CASSTVGDYTDEQYF. In DNA form, the CDR3 reads TGTGCCAGCTCCACAGTTGGGGACTATACGGACGAGCAGTACTTC.

This rearrangement joins TRBV3-1 to TRBJ1-1; maybe TRBD1 (5 bases). Germline V gene sequence: CDR1 LGHDT, CDR2 YNNKEL (reference sequence). The CDR3 loop spans 13 amino acids. Trimming took off 1 base at V and 4 bases at J, with 7 bases between the two ends. The CDR3 nucleotides read TGTGCCAGCAGCCAAGGTGGGGCCACTGAAGCTTTCTTT. As protein: CASSQGGATEAFF.

The table lists this clonotype with many counts. This sequence joins TRBV19 and TRBJ2-3; D gene uncertain. The CDR3 is made up of 13 amino acids. Germline V gene lookup returns CDR1 LNHDA and CDR2 SQIVND (reference sequence). Trimming stripped 6 bases from V and 0 bases from J, with 7 bases between. The CDR3 DNA reads TGTGCCAGTAGAGCTACTAGCACAGATACGCAGTATTTT. This sequence encodes CASRATSTDTQYF.

This clonotype was seen repeatedly, ten times or more. The gene calls are TRBV2 and TRBJ1-5; unclear D gene. CDR3 length equals 12 residues. Germline CDR1 and CDR2: SNHLY and FYNNEI. V was trimmed by 5 bases and J by 0 bases, leaving 2 bases between them. The CDR3 coding sequence is TGTGCCAGCAGTTATAGCAATCAGCCCCAGCATTTT. This encodes CASSYSNQPQHF. Drawing the rest from reference TRBV2 and TRBJ1-5, the complete variable domain is EPEVTQTPSHQVTQMGQEVILRCVPISNHLYFYWYRQILGQKVEFLVSFYNNEISEKSEIFDDQFSVERPDGSNFTLKIRSTKLEDSAMYFCASSYSNQPQHFGDGTRLSIL.

This clonotype was observed many times. The V and J genes are TRBV5-1 and TRBJ2-7, with D uncertain. The CDR3 contains 14 residues. In germline, CDR1 is SGHRS, CDR2 YFSETQ. V was pared by 3 bases and J by 4 bases, with 14 bases between. CDR3 nucleotide sequence: TGCGCCAGCAGCTCACAACCTGGACGATACGAGCAGTACTTC. Encoded protein: CASSSQPGRYEQYF.

This clonotype was found a few times. The rearrangement joins TRBV28 to TRBJ2-3; maybe TRBD1 (6 bases). This CDR3 spans 12 amino acids. The V end was cut by 6 bases, the J end by 3 bases, with 7 bases between. The germline V gene has CDR1 MDHEN and CDR2 SYDVKM. CDR3 sequence: CASSQGTDTQYF. DNA of the CDR3: TGTGCCAGCAGCCAGGGGACAGATACGCAGTATTTT.

J is TRBJ2-7 and V is TRBV27, with 7 positions matching TRBD1. After removal of 4 bases from V and 0 bases from J, the junction contained 6 bases not matched to a gene. The CDR3 consists of 15 residues. Germline CDR1 and CDR2: MNHEY and SMNVEV (reference sequence). In DNA form, the CDR3 reads TGTGCCAGCAGTTACGCCACAGGGGACTCCTACGAGCAGTACTTC. The encoded protein is CASSYATGDSYEQYF.

This clonotype occurred a few times. The chain couples TRBV6-2 or TRBV6-3 to TRBJ2-7, with D uncertain. CDR1 is MNHEY, CDR2 SVGEGT, per germline. CDR3 length: 21 residues. V gave up 2 bases and J gave up 5 bases, with 34 bases separating them. CDR3 sequence: CASSYPLPEPSYELRKNEQYF. Here the CDR3 DNA reads TGTGCCAGCAGTTACCCGCTCCCGGAGCCATCCTACGAGCTTCGGAAGAACGAGCAGTACTTC.

This clonotype was observed at least ten times. The J gene is TRBJ2-3, the V gene TRBV12-3 or TRBV12-4; no reliable D call. This CDR3 contains 11 residues. Trimming cost V 5 bases and J 4 bases, with 4 bases left between them. CDR3 DNA: TGTGCCAGCAGTCCCTCAGATACGCAGTATTTT. Protein product: CASSPSDTQYF.

The V gene is TRBV7-8, the J gene TRBJ2-2; tentatively, D is TRBD1 or TRBD2 (5 bases each). The CDR3 extends over 15 amino acids. Germline V CDR1 and CDR2: SGHVS, FQNEAQ. The germline V and J ends were trimmed by 5 bases and 6 bases, with 16 bases remaining between them. CDR3 bases: TGTGCCAGCAGCCAAACCTGGGGGAAGGCCGGGGAGCTGTTTTTT. This translates into CASSQTWGKAGELFF.

The chain combines TRBV7-2 with TRBJ2-7, with TRBD1 matching over 7 bases. The V gene's germline CDR1 is SGHTA and CDR2 FQGNSA. The trim removed 5 bases at V and 4 bases at J, leaving 5 bases unmatched. The CDR3 loop spans 13 amino acids. The CDR3 sequence is CASSVWDSYEQYF. The DNA of the CDR3 is TGTGCCAGCAGCGTATGGGACAGTTACGAGCAGTACTTC.

The rearrangement uses TRBV12-3 or TRBV12-4 and TRBJ2-2; D call uncertain. Trimming took 6 bases from V and 5 from J, leaving 13 bases between them. The CDR3 totals 14 residues. CDR3 in amino acids: CASSHGWRTGELFF. The CDR3 DNA is TGTGCCAGCAGCCATGGGTGGCGTACCGGGGAGCTGTTTTTT.

V gene TRBV4-3 combines with J gene TRBJ2-1, with 13 bases identical to TRBD2. Unmatched junction bases numbered 0, after V lost 0 bases and J lost 4 bases. The CDR3 loop spans 16 amino acids. Per germline, CDR1 LGHNA and CDR2 YSLEER. CDR3 sequence (DNA): TGCGCCAGCAGCCAAGAGGGACTAGCGGGATACAATGAGCAGTTCTTC. It specifies CASSQEGLAGYNEQFF.

This clonotype was counted a few times. This chain links TRBV9 with TRBJ2-7; 8 positions match TRBD1. J was trimmed by 0 bases and V by 4 bases; bases with no gene match: 6. The CDR3 loop spans 15 amino acids. Germline V CDR1 and CDR2: SGDLS, YYNGEE. The CDR3 is CASSPRQGSSYEQYF. The CDR3 bases are TGTGCCAGCAGCCCACGACAGGGGAGCTCCTACGAGCAGTACTTC.

Ten or more counts support this clonotype. The chain links TRBV3-1 to TRBJ2-3, with D possibly matching TRBD1 (6 bases). The length of the CDR3 is 16 residues. Trimming stripped 5 bases from V and 0 bases from J, with 15 bases between. Germline V gene lookup returns CDR1 LGHDT and CDR2 YNNKEL (reference sequence). The CDR3 bases are TGTGCCAGCAGCTTAGGGACACCTACTAGCACAGATACGCAGTATTTT. Translated, it gives CASSLGTPTSTDTQYF.

This clonotype was recorded at least ten times. This chain connects TRBV6-2 or TRBV6-3 to TRBJ2-1, with D possibly matching TRBD1 (5 bases). Germline V gene data show CDR1 as MNHEY and CDR2 as SVGEGT. This CDR3 has 14 residues. The germline V and J ends were trimmed by 7 bases and 3 bases, with 13 bases remaining between them. CDR3 in amino acids: CASTQPRVYNEQFF. CDR3 nucleotides: TGTGCCAGCACCCAGCCCAGGGTCTACAATGAGCAGTTCTTC.

The table lists this clonotype with a few counts. V and J are TRBV6-5 and TRBJ2-7; 7 nucleotides line up with TRBD1. Germline V CDR1 and CDR2: MNHEY, SVGAGI. There are 13 residues in the CDR3. V lost 6 bases to trimming and J lost 2 bases; unmatched junction nucleotides: 4. CDR3 nucleotides: TGTGCCAGCAGCTATACAGGGGCCTACGAGCAGTACTTC. Translated: CASSYTGAYEQYF.

The chain employs TRBV25-1 and TRBJ2-7; 9 bases are shared with TRBD1. Germline lookup yields CDR1 MGHDK and CDR2 SYGVNS. The length of the CDR3 is 15 residues. The J segment lost 3 bases and the V segment lost 3 bases, leaving 6 bases of the junction unmatched. The CDR3 coding sequence is TGTGCCAGCAGTGACGCCACAGGGGGCGGCTACGAGCAGTACTTC. Its translation: CASSDATGGGYEQYF.

This clonotype has more than one count but fewer than ten. The J gene is TRBJ2-5, the V gene TRBV3-1, with TRBD1 identical over 7 bases. V was pared by 3 bases and J by 2 bases, with 9 bases of the junction left unmatched. CDR1 and CDR2 from the germline V gene are LGHDT and YNNKEL (reference sequence). This CDR3 has 16 amino acids. CDR3 bases: TGTGCCAGCAGCCAGGGGCCGGGACAGCGTCAAGAGACCCAGTACTTC. Its translation is CASSQGPGQRQETQYF.

This clonotype was seen at least ten times. This chain connects TRBV7-6 to TRBJ2-1; D might be TRBD2 (6 bases). Germline values: CDR1 SGHVS, CDR2 FNYEAQ. V lost 5 bases and J lost 8, with 19 bases in between. The CDR3 loop spans 15 amino acids. Here the CDR3 reads CASSVSIAQRDEQFF. The CDR3 nucleotides are TGTGCCAGCAGCGTTTCGATCGCACAGCGGGATGAGCAGTTCTTC.

This clonotype came up a few times. The final CDR3 position lacks the conserved phenylalanine or tryptophan, pointing to a likely read error. The chain recombines TRBV4-3 with TRBJ1-6; no reliable D call. The germline CDR1 and CDR2 sequences are LGHNA and YSLEER. This CDR3 has 16 residues. V shed 0 bases and J shed 8 bases, with 14 bases lying between them. The CDR3 DNA reads TGCGCCAGCAGCCAAGATGGTGGAGCGGCTTATTCACCCCTCCACTCT. Translating it yields CASSQDGGAAYSPLHS.

The chain combines TRBV29-1 with TRBJ1-1, with TRBD1 matching 8 bases. CDR3 length: 13 residues. Germline CDR1 SQVTM, CDR2 ANQGSEA. V was pared by 7 bases and J by 2 bases, with 6 bases of the junction left unmatched. CDR3 amino acids: CSALTGVNTEAFF. The CDR3, as DNA: TGCAGCGCCCTGACAGGGGTTAACACTGAAGCTTTCTTT. The full variable domain, its missing parts supplied by reference TRBV29-1 and TRBJ1-1, is SAVISQKPSRDICQRGTSLTIQCQVDSQVTMMFWYRQQPGQSLTLIATANQGSEATYESGFVIDKFPISRPNLTFSTLTVSNMSPEDSSIYLCSALTGVNTEAFFGQGTRLTVV.

This clonotype was detected many times. For the CDR3, the DNA is TGTGCCAGCAGCCTCGACAAAGATACGCAGTATTTT. This translates into CASSLDKDTQYF. This chain links TRBV7-2 with TRBJ2-3; D is ambiguous. Germline values: CDR1 SGHTA, CDR2 FQGNSA. The germline V and J ends were trimmed by 5 bases and 5 bases, with 8 bases remaining between them. The CDR3 consists of 12 residues.

This clonotype was seen only a few times. The V and J genes are TRBV28 and TRBJ1-6; D is unresolved. The V end lost 5 bases, the J end lost 5 bases, and 19 bases lay between the germline ends. The CDR3 spans 17 residues. The V gene's germline CDR1 is MDHEN and CDR2 SYDVKM. In DNA, the CDR3 is TGTGCCAGCAGTACTTCAACGAGGACCGCCGATAATTCACCCCTCCACTTT. It codes for CASSTSTRTADNSPLHF.

This clonotype was observed a handful of times. The chain links TRBV11-2 to TRBJ2-3; D is perhaps TRBD2 (5 bases). Per germline, CDR1 SGHAT and CDR2 FQNNGV. Deletions cut 0 bases from V and 5 bases from J, with 12 bases between. The CDR3 consists of 15 residues. The CDR3 nucleotides read TGTGCCAGCAGCTTAGATCGGCTAGCAGGAGATACGCAGTATTTT. Protein: CASSLDRLAGDTQYF.

This clonotype was picked up a small number of times. The chain links TRBV4-1 to TRBJ2-4, with a possible D match to TRBD1 (5 bases). CDR1 is MGHRA and CDR2 is YSYEKL in the germline V gene. This CDR3 has 15 amino acids. V lost 5 bases and J lost 5, with 16 bases in between. In DNA form, the CDR3 reads TGCGCCAGCAGCAAGCCACCGGCCAGGGAAAACATTCAGTACTTC. Its translation is CASSKPPARENIQYF.

This clonotype was seen at least ten times. The chain joins TRBV29-1 to TRBJ2-3; D tentatively reads TRBD1 or TRBD2 (5 bases each). This CDR3 has 11 amino acids. Germline lookup yields CDR1 SQVTM and CDR2 ANQGSEA. V dropped 4 bases and J dropped 4 bases, with 6 bases sitting between them. The CDR3 protein is CSVVGADTQYF. The DNA for the CDR3 is TGCAGCGTTGTGGGGGCAGATACGCAGTATTTT.